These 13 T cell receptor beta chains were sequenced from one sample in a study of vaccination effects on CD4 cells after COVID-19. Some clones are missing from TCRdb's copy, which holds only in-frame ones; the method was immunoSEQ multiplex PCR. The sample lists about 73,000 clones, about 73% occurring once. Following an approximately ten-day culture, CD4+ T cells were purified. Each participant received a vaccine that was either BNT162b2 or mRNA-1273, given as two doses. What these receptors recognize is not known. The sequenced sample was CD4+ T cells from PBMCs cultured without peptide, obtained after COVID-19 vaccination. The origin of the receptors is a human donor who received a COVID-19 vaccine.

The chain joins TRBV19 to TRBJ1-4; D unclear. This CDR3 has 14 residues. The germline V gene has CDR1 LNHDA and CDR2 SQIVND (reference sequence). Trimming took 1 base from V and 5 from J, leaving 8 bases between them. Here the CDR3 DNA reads TGTGCCAGTAGTATAGGGGGAGGCAATGAAAAACTGTTTTTT. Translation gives CASSIGGGNEKLFF.

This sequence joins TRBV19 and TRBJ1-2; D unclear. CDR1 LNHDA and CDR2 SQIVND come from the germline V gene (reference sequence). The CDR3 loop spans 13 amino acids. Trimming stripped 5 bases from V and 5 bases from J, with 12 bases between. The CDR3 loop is CASSVWGTYGYTF. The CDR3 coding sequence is TGTGCCAGTAGTGTCTGGGGAACTTATGGCTACACCTTC. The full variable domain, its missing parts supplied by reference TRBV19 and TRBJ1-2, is DGGITQSPKYLFRKEGQNVTLSCEQNLNHDAMYWYRQDPGQGLRLIYYSQIVNDFQKGDIAEGYSVSREKKESFPLTVTSAQKNPTAFYLCASSVWGTYGYTFGSGTRLTVV.

The CDR3 coding sequence is TGTGCCAGCAGTTTAACCGCGGTTGGACTGTTTTTT. It codes for CASSLTAVGLFF. V and J are TRBV28 and TRBJ1-4, with D uncertain. Germline CDR1 is MDHEN and CDR2 is SYDVKM. Trimming pared 2 bases from V and 13 bases from J, leaving 11 bases between. The CDR3 length is 12 residues.

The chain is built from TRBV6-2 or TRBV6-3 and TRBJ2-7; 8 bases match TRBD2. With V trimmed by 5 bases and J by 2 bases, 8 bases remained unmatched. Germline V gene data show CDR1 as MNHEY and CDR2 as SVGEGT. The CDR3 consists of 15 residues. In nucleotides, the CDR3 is TGTGCCAGCAGTAAACCCCTAGCGGGTGCCTACGAGCAGTACGTC. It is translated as CASSKPLAGAYEQYV.

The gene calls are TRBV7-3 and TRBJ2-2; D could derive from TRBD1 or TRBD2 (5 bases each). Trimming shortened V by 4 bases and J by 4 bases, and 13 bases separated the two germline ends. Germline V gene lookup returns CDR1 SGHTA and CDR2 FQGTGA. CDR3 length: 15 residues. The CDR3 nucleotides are TGTGCCAGCAGCTCTCCAGGGACGAGCACCGGGGAGCTGTTTTTT. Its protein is CASSSPGTSTGELFF.

DNA of the CDR3: TGCGCCAGCAGCTTGGCGAAGGCGAACTATGGCTACACCTTC. Residues: CASSLAKANYGYTF. The genes are TRBV5-1 and TRBJ1-2; D is unresolved. Germline V gene sequence: CDR1 SGHRS, CDR2 YFSETQ. There are 14 residues in the CDR3. The V gene lost 0 bases and the J gene lost 2 bases, with 8 bases spanning the gap. Together with reference TRBV5-1 and TRBJ1-2, the CDR3 gives the full variable domain: KAGVTQTPRYLIKTRGQQVTLSCSPISGHRSVSWYQQTPGQGLQFLFEYFSETQRNKGNFPGRFSGRQFSNSRSEMNVSTLELGDSALYLCASSLAKANYGYTFGSGTRLTVV.

The DNA for the CDR3 is TGTGCCAGCAGTGTTACTCGCTTATCCTCTGGAAACACCATATATTTT. Protein product: CASSVTRLSSGNTIYF. The chain recombines TRBV2 with TRBJ1-3; D gene uncertain. Germline lookup yields CDR1 SNHLY and CDR2 FYNNEI. The CDR3 has 16 residues. V was pared by 4 bases and J by 0 bases, with 13 bases between.

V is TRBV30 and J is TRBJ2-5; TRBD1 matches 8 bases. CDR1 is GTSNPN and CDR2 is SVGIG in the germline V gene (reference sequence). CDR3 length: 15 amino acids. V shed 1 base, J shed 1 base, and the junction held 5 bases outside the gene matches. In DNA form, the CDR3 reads TGTGCCTGGAGTGAAGGCAGGGGGCTCCAAGAGACCCAGTACTTC. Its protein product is CAWSEGRGLQETQYF.

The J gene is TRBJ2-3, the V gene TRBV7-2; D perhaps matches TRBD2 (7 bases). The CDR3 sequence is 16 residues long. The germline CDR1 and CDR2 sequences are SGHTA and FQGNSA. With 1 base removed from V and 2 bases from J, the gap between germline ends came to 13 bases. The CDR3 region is CASSLGIGGLTDTQYF. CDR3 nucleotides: TGTGCCAGCAGCTTAGGTATCGGGGGGCTCACAGATACGCAGTATTTT.

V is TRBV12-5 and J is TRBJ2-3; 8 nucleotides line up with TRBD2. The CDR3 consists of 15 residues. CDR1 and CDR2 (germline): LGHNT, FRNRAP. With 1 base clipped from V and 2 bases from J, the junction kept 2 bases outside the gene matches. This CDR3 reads CASGLGSGDTDTQYF. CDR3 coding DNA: TGTGCTAGTGGTTTGGGTAGCGGGGACACAGATACGCAGTATTTT.

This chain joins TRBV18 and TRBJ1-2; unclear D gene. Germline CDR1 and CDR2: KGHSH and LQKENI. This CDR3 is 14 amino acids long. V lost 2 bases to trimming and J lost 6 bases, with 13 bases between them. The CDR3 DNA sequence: TGTGCCAGCTCACCAAACAGCGAGCACCATGGCTACACCTTC. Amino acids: CASSPNSEHHGYTF.

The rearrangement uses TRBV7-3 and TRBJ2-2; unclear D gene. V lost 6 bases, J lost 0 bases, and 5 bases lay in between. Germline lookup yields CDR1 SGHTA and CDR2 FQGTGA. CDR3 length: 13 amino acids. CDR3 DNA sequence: TGTGCCAGCAGACAGACGAACACCGGGGAGCTGTTTTTT. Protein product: CASRQTNTGELFF.

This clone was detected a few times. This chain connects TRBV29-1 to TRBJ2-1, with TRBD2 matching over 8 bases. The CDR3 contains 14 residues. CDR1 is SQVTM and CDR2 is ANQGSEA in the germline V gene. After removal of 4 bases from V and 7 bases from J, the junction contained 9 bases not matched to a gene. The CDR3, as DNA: TGCAGCGTTGTTAACCAGCGGGGGTTGAATGAGCAGTTCTTC. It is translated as CSVVNQRGLNEQFF.